The 31 T cell receptor beta chains below come from one sample, sequenced in a study of blood T cell repertoires in COVID-19. Profiling relied on immunoSEQ multiplex PCR, and the TCRdb table lists in-frame clones only, not all of them. The sample lists roughly 280,000 clones, 85% to 90% occurring once. The sequenced material came from PBMCs or T cells enriched from blood (not recorded which). Every receptor here comes from a woman aged 25-40 years with acute COVID-19.

The rearrangement joins TRBV29-1 to TRBJ2-7, with D perhaps TRBD2 (5 bases). The CDR3 loop spans 13 amino acids. Looked up from germline, CDR1 is SQVTM and CDR2 is ANQGSEA. V was shortened by 5 bases and J by 0 bases, with 11 bases between the two germline ends. CDR3 in DNA: TGCAGCGTTTTCTCCCGGGACTCCTACGAGCAGTACTTC. Translation: CSVFSRDSYEQYF.

The chain employs TRBV2 and TRBJ1-5; no reliable D call. Trimming pared 5 bases from V and 4 bases from J, leaving 9 bases between. This CDR3 is 13 amino acids long. Germline V CDR1 and CDR2: SNHLY, FYNNEI. The CDR3: CASSLAANQPQHF. The CDR3 coding sequence is TGTGCCAGCAGTTTGGCGGCAAATCAGCCCCAGCATTTT.

This chain links TRBV7-9 with TRBJ2-1; TRBD2 matches 11 bases. Germline loops: CDR1 SEHNR, CDR2 FQNEAQ (reference sequence). With V trimmed by 6 bases and J by 4 bases, 8 bases remained unmatched. There are 16 residues in the CDR3. CDR3 sequence: CASSQRTSGPYNEQFF. CDR3 DNA: TGTGCCAGCAGTCAGCGGACTAGCGGGCCTTACAATGAGCAGTTCTTC.

The chain is built from TRBV4-2 and TRBJ2-1; 8 nucleotides match TRBD2. Germline V CDR1 and CDR2: LGHNA, YNFKEQ. V dropped 0 bases and J dropped 0; count of bases not matched to a gene: 7. This CDR3 is built from 18 residues. CDR3 protein: CASSQDYAGGYSYNEQFF. CDR3 bases: TGTGCCAGCAGCCAAGATTATGCGGGAGGATACTCCTACAATGAGCAGTTCTTC.

The CDR3, as DNA: TGTGCCAGCAGCGTAGAAGGAGCCGGGGAGCTGTTTTTT. This codes for CASSVEGAGELFF. The rearrangement links TRBV9 to TRBJ2-2; D is ambiguous. V dropped 0 bases and J dropped 6 bases, with 6 bases sitting between them. The CDR3 runs 13 residues. Looked up from germline, CDR1 is SGDLS and CDR2 is YYNGEE.

This rearrangement joins TRBV7-3 to TRBJ2-1; maybe TRBD2 (6 bases). This CDR3 comprises 12 residues. Germline CDR1 and CDR2: SGHTA and FQGTGA. The V gene lost 5 bases and the J gene lost 8 bases, with 10 bases spanning the gap. Written as DNA, the CDR3 is TGTGCCAGCAGCCTGGGGGGTGATGAGCAGTTCTTC. Translating it yields CASSLGGDEQFF.

This chain connects TRBV19 to TRBJ2-7, with 9 bases lining up with TRBD2. This CDR3 is built from 16 residues. V was pared by 7 bases and J by 1 base, with 11 bases of the junction left unmatched. Germline V gene lookup returns CDR1 LNHDA and CDR2 SQIVND (reference sequence). CDR3 bases: TGTGCCAGTACCGAGTCAGGACTAGCGCCATCCTACGAGCAGTACTTC. As protein: CASTESGLAPSYEQYF.

The chain recombines TRBV29-1 with TRBJ1-1; D gene uncertain. With 6 bases removed from V and 5 bases from J, the gap between germline ends came to 13 bases. Looked up from germline, CDR1 is SQVTM and CDR2 is ANQGSEA. The CDR3 runs to 12 residues. The CDR3 loop is CSVRREGTEAFF. For the CDR3, the DNA is TGCAGCGTCAGAAGGGAGGGAACTGAAGCTTTCTTT.

The chain is built from TRBV6-2 or TRBV6-3 and TRBJ2-2; 7 positions agree with TRBD2. CDR3 size: 17 residues. Germline trimming cut 2 bases from V and 6 bases from J; bases unmatched to any gene: 12. Germline V gene lookup returns CDR1 MNHEY and CDR2 SVGEGT. The CDR3 DNA reads as TGTGCCAGCAGTTACGGGAGGGCGGGAGACGTTCCCGGGGAGCTGTTTTTT. Translating it yields CASSYGRAGDVPGELFF.

This chain uses TRBV6-5 with TRBJ2-7; 7 bases map to TRBD2. The CDR3 runs to 15 residues. The germline CDR1 and CDR2 sequences are MNHEY and SVGAGI. Losses at the gene ends were 8 bases for V and 3 bases for J; bases not matched to a gene: 13. CDR3 protein: CASCLGGSPLYEQYF. CDR3 nucleotide sequence: TGTGCCAGCTGTTTGGGCGGGAGTCCGCTCTACGAGCAGTACTTC.

This chain links TRBV7-2 with TRBJ1-3; D not certain. From germline, CDR1 is SGHTA and CDR2 FQGNSA. With 1 base removed from V and 2 bases from J, the gap between germline ends came to 9 bases. The CDR3 is 15 residues long. CDR3 sequence reads: CASSLVASPGNTIYF. For the CDR3, the DNA is TGTGCCAGCAGCTTAGTGGCCAGTCCTGGAAACACCATATATTTT. Complete variable domain (other parts from reference TRBV7-2 and TRBJ1-3): GAGVSQSPSNKVTEKGKDVELRCDPISGHTALYWYRQSLGQGLEFLIYFQGNSAPDKSGLPSDRFSAERTGGSVSTLTIQRTQQEDSAVYLCASSLVASPGNTIYFGEGSWLTVV.

The rearrangement links TRBV21-1 to TRBJ2-7; the DNA was not used to check the table's D call, TRBD1. TRBV21-1 corresponds to a pseudogene. This CDR3 contains 14 residues. CDR3 amino acids: CASSKRTGVGEQYF. In nucleotides, the CDR3 is TGTGCCAGCAGCAAAAGGACAGGGGTTGGCGAGCAGTACTTC.

This chain uses TRBV29-1 with TRBJ2-5; the D gene is possibly TRBD1 (5 bases). Germline V lookup: CDR1 SQVTM, CDR2 ANQGSEA. The length of the CDR3 is 13 residues. Between the trimmed V and J ends, which lost 4 bases and 3 bases, there was a span of 12 bases. The chain's CDR3 is CSVGEQGKETQYF. Written as DNA, the CDR3 is TGCAGCGTTGGAGAGCAGGGCAAAGAGACCCAGTACTTC.

The chain combines TRBV30 with TRBJ1-1, with a weak D call TRBD1 (5 bases). Germline CDR1 is GTSNPN and CDR2 is SVGIG (reference sequence). This CDR3 has 12 residues. Trimming removed 8 bases at V and 7 bases at J, with 17 bases between. Here the CDR3 DNA reads TGTGCCGGGAATGCGGGGGAAATTGAAGCTTTCTTT. Its translation is CAGNAGEIEAFF.

J is TRBJ2-2 and V is TRBV10-3; a possible D gene is TRBD1 (5 bases). This CDR3 has 10 amino acids. Germline CDR1 is ENHRY and CDR2 is SYGVKD. Trimming stripped 9 bases from V and 7 bases from J, with 6 bases between. The CDR3, as DNA: TGTGCCATAAGGGGCGGGGAGCTGTTTTTT. It specifies CAIRGGELFF.

The chain combines TRBV27 with TRBJ2-1; D uncertain. Trimming removed 8 bases at V and 4 bases at J, with 15 bases between. This CDR3 contains 14 residues. The germline CDR1 and CDR2 sequences are MNHEY and SMNVEV (reference sequence). CDR3 loop: CASRSPFLYNEQFF. CDR3 coding DNA: TGTGCCAGCCGTAGCCCGTTTCTTTACAATGAGCAGTTCTTC.

The chain employs TRBV28 and TRBJ2-1, with D tentatively TRBD2 (6 bases). The CDR3 length is 14 residues. Germline lookup yields CDR1 MDHEN and CDR2 SYDVKM. V was shortened by 1 base and J by 6 bases, with 10 bases between the two germline ends. The CDR3 loop reads CASSLFGTSNEQFF. The CDR3 DNA is TGTGCCAGCAGTTTATTCGGGACTTCCAATGAGCAGTTCTTC.

V gene TRBV18 combines with J gene TRBJ1-1; D remains unclear. From germline, CDR1 is KGHSH and CDR2 LQKENI. This CDR3 is built from 13 residues. The V end was cut by 2 bases, the J end by 3 bases, with 7 bases between. The CDR3 reads CASSPRTDTEAFF. The CDR3 bases are TGTGCCAGCTCACCAAGGACTGACACTGAAGCTTTCTTT. Looking up the rest from reference TRBV18 and TRBJ1-1 gives the full variable domain: NAGVMQNPRHLVRRRGQEARLRCSPMKGHSHVYWYRQLPEEGLKFMVYLQKENIIDESGMPKERFSAEFPKEGPSILRIQQVVRGDSAAYFCASSPRTDTEAFFGQGTRLTVV.

The CDR3 DNA reads TGCGCCAGCAGCCAAGTCTTCGGCAGGGCGAATCAGCCCCAGCATTTT. Protein product: CASSQVFGRANQPQHF. The chain links TRBV4-1 to TRBJ1-5; D perhaps matches TRBD1 (5 bases). The CDR3 is 16 amino acids. V lost 1 base, J lost 4 bases, and 14 bases lay in between. Germline V gene data show CDR1 as MGHRA and CDR2 as YSYEKL.

The chain couples TRBV5-4 to TRBJ2-7; 10 bases map to TRBD1. In germline, CDR1 is SGHNT, CDR2 YYREEE (reference sequence). V dropped 0 bases and J dropped 3; count of bases not matched to a gene: 6. The CDR3 sequence is 16 residues long. CDR3 loop: CASSLAVGTGVYEQYF. The CDR3 nucleotides are TGTGCCAGCAGCTTGGCCGTGGGGACAGGGGTCTACGAGCAGTACTTC.

The chain has TRBV5-8 and TRBJ1-6; TRBD1 agrees at 9 bases. The CDR3 spans 11 residues. Germline lookup yields CDR1 SGHTS and CDR2 YDEGEE. The V segment lost 3 bases and the J segment 16 bases; nucleotides outside the gene matches: 2. The CDR3 nucleotides read TGTGCCAGCAGCTGGGGACAGGGACTCCACTTT. Encoded protein: CASSWGQGLHF.

The chain is built from TRBV28 and TRBJ1-2; TRBD1 agrees at 7 bases. The germline V gene encodes CDR1 MDHEN and CDR2 SYDVKM. J was trimmed by 6 bases and V by 7 bases; bases with no gene match: 11. The CDR3 has 14 amino acids. The CDR3 protein is CASNSGGQGNGYTF. In DNA form, the CDR3 reads TGTGCCAGCAATTCAGGGGGGCAGGGAAATGGCTACACCTTC.

The rearrangement joins TRBV29-1 to TRBJ2-7; weak D call: TRBD2 (6 bases). The V and J ends lost 6 bases and 0 bases respectively, with 9 bases between them. Germline lookup yields CDR1 SQVTM and CDR2 ANQGSEA. The CDR3 is made up of 12 amino acids. CDR3 nucleotide sequence: TGCAGCGTCGACGGGAGCTCCTACGAGCAGTACTTC. It encodes CSVDGSSYEQYF.

The V call is TRBV10-3, the J call TRBJ1-1; TRBD1 matches at 10 bases. The CDR3 has 13 amino acids. CDR1 is ENHRY, CDR2 SYGVKD, per germline. The ends lost 4 bases at V and 6 bases at J; junction bases unmatched: 2. Here the CDR3 reads CAISAGQGPEAFF. DNA of the CDR3: TGTGCCATCAGTGCGGGACAGGGGCCTGAAGCTTTCTTT.

For the CDR3, the DNA is TGTGCCAGCAGCCAAGCTCCATCAGGGGGCGGTGGCTACACCTTC. Protein sequence: CASSQAPSGGGGYTF. The chain combines TRBV3-1 (or the pseudogene TRBV3-2) with TRBJ1-2, with 8 bases aligning to TRBD1. The J segment lost 7 bases and the V segment lost 1 base, leaving 8 bases of the junction unmatched. Germline CDR1 reads LGHDT; CDR2 reads YNNKEL (reference sequence). CDR3 size: 15 residues.

This clone was seen once. This chain connects TRBV10-3 to TRBJ1-1, with a tentative D call TRBD1 (5 bases). From germline, CDR1 is ENHRY and CDR2 SYGVKD. CDR3 length: 19 residues. V shed 4 bases and J shed 1 base, with 25 bases lying between them. CDR3 loop: CAISGLGFTGSNGNTEAFF. CDR3 in DNA: TGTGCCATCAGTGGGCTGGGGTTTACAGGTTCCAACGGGAACACTGAAGCTTTCTTT.

The chain carries TRBV19 and TRBJ1-1; 7 positions agree with TRBD1. CDR3 size: 16 residues. Germline V gene sequence: CDR1 LNHDA, CDR2 SQIVND (reference sequence). V shed 5 bases, J shed 1 base, and the junction held 10 bases outside the gene matches. As DNA, the CDR3 is TGTGCCAGTAGTCCTGATAAGGGACAGAGGAACACTGAAGCTTTCTTT. Its translation is CASSPDKGQRNTEAFF.

The chain employs TRBV7-6 and TRBJ2-3, with 12 bases aligning to TRBD2. Germline V gene sequence: CDR1 SGHVS, CDR2 FNYEAQ. This CDR3 contains 18 residues. V shed 5 bases and J 2 bases; nucleotides not matched to a gene: 11. DNA for the CDR3: TGTGCCAGCAGCCCCGGGACTAGCGGGCCCGACTTCACAGATACGCAGTATTTT. It specifies CASSPGTSGPDFTDTQYF.

This clone was recorded a few times. The chain has TRBV11-2 and TRBJ2-5, with D unclear. The CDR3 sequence is 13 residues long. Germline-derived CDR1 and CDR2 are SGHAT and FQNNGV. Trimming took off 0 bases at V and 2 bases at J, with 4 bases between the two ends. DNA for the CDR3: TGTGCCAGCAGCTTAGACCAACAAGAGACCCAGTACTTC. This codes for CASSLDQQETQYF. Full variable domain (missing parts from reference TRBV11-2 and TRBJ2-5): EAGVAQSPRYKIIEKRQSVAFWCNPISGHATLYWYQQILGQGPKLLIQFQNNGVVDDSQLPKDRFSAERLKGVDSTLKIQPAKLEDSAVYLCASSLDQQETQYFGPGTRLLVL.

The V gene is TRBV27, the J gene TRBJ2-1; the match to TRBD1 covers 7 bases. J lost 9 bases, V lost 4 bases, and 6 bases had no gene match. The germline CDR1 and CDR2 sequences are MNHEY and SMNVEV (reference sequence). This CDR3 has 13 residues. The CDR3 spells CASSSPTGIEQFF. CDR3 nucleotide sequence: TGTGCCAGCAGTTCACCGACAGGGATTGAGCAGTTCTTC.

As DNA, the CDR3 is TGCGCCAGCAGTCACCCCGACGACAGGGGCGGGACCCAGTACTTC. Translated, it gives CASSHPDDRGGTQYF. The chain is built from TRBV23-1 and TRBJ2-5, with 8 nucleotides matching TRBD1. TRBV23-1 is flagged as an ORF with uncertain function. The CDR3 runs to 15 residues. J lost 7 bases, V lost 3 bases, and 10 bases had no gene match.